The sequence of this T cell receptor (beta chain) was determined in a study of shared clonotypes between healthy human individuals. It was across several immunoSEQ plates that each subset's genomic DNA was evenly split. Sequencing was performed with immunoSEQ multiplex PCR; in TCRdb, only in-frame clones are kept and a portion is missing. Here the sample spans about 500,000 clones, roughly 80% being singletons. In germline, CDR1 is SGHTA, CDR2 FQGNSA. The CDR3 runs to 14 residues. Trimming left V 0 bases short and J 9 bases short, with 15 bases between. Among the donors, all were Caucasian adults who lived in Nashville, Tennessee.

The chain joins TRBV7-2 to TRBJ2-7; D is perhaps TRBD1 or TRBD2 (5 bases each). The sequence came from a woman in her forties in good health. Some clones in this sample may be carry-over from other donors' samples. Input material: PBMCs. The CDR3 here is CASSLAVAERGQYF. The CDR3 DNA is TGTGCCAGCAGCTTAGCGGTCGCAGAGAGGGGGCAGTACTTC.